The clone carrying this TCR beta chain has just a few counts. The target antigen is unknown. This entry belongs to a study of response to subunit inactivated influenza vaccine. Study-level findings and limits: Only a handful of new T cells, the authors suggested, are recruited with each seasonal influenza vaccination.

In germline, CDR1 is MDHEN, CDR2 SYDVKM. The CDR3 has 15 amino acids. Losses at the gene ends were 4 bases for V and 7 bases for J; bases not matched to a gene: 9. TCRdb called the RT-PCR reads again in MiXCR, with one record for every CDR3 protein. The data hold about 830,000 distinct CDR3 sequences, with about 18% observed a single time. This chain links TRBV28 with TRBJ2-7; TRBD1 matches 11 bases. The starting material was PBMCs from blood, obtained 5 to 6 days after vaccination. The TCR originated in a man over 45 who received an inactivated influenza vaccine. The CDR3 region has the DNA TGTGCCAGCAGTTCCCCGGGACAGGGGGGGAAAGAGCAGTACTTC. Translated: CASSSPGQGGKEQYF.